These 25 T cell receptor beta chains were sequenced from one sample in a study of blood T cell repertoires in COVID-19. Profiled with immunoSEQ multiplex PCR; TCRdb holds only in-frame clones, not every one. The table has about 210,000 clones, approximately 83% seen once; the top ten hold roughly 2.7%. Material: peripheral blood. The receptors stem from a middle-aged woman with active or convalescent COVID-19.

The CDR3 sequence: CASSEDTSNTEAFF. DNA of the CDR3: TGTGCCAGCAGTGAAGACACCTCGAACACTGAAGCTTTCTTT. The chain couples TRBV6-1 to TRBJ1-1, with D uncertain. Germline CDR1 is MNHNS and CDR2 is SASEGT. V was cut by 1 base and J by 1 base, with 7 bases left in between. The CDR3 is 14 residues long.

This clone has a single count. The rearrangement links TRBV19 to TRBJ2-1; perhaps TRBD2 as D (6 bases). V was clipped by 3 bases and J by 0 bases, with 9 bases between them. Germline assignment: CDR1 LNHDA and CDR2 SQIVND (reference sequence). The CDR3 is 15 residues long. The CDR3 DNA sequence: TGTGCCAGTAGTATGGGAGGAAGCTCCTACAATGAGCAGTTCTTC. This sequence encodes CASSMGGSSYNEQFF.

The chain joins TRBV7-9 to TRBJ1-1; no clear D. Trimming removed 5 bases at V and 2 bases at J, with 15 bases between. The CDR3 runs to 15 residues. Germline CDR1 and CDR2: SEHNR and FQNEAQ (reference sequence). This CDR3 reads CASSVLLGVNTEAFF. The CDR3 DNA is TGTGCCAGCAGCGTCCTTCTAGGCGTCAACACTGAAGCTTTCTTT.

V usage is TRBV6-5 and J usage is TRBJ1-1, with TRBD1 matching over 7 bases. The CDR3 has 11 residues. Trimming cost V 9 bases and J 5 bases; bases outside gene matches: 3. Germline assignment: CDR1 MNHEY and CDR2 SVGAGI. This chain's CDR3 is CASTQGTEAFF. CDR3 DNA sequence: TGTGCCAGTACACAGGGGACTGAAGCTTTCTTT.

The rearrangement links TRBV6-5 to TRBJ1-2, with TRBD1 matching over 11 bases. Trimming cost V 6 bases and J 4 bases; bases outside gene matches: 7. Germline loops: CDR1 MNHEY, CDR2 SVGAGI. The CDR3 extends over 15 amino acids. Here the CDR3 DNA reads TGTGCCAGCAGGTGGACAGGGGGCCACTCCTATGGCTACACCTTC. Its translation is CASRWTGGHSYGYTF.

The chain couples TRBV6-4 to TRBJ2-7, with D perhaps matching TRBD2 (5 bases). V was pared by 3 bases and J by 1 base, with 22 bases between. This CDR3 contains 18 residues. Germline loops: CDR1 MRHNA, CDR2 SNTAGT. CDR3 protein: CASSEPTDGEKTSYEQYF. The CDR3 nucleotides read TGTGCCAGCAGTGAACCGACCGACGGGGAGAAGACGTCCTACGAGCAGTACTTC.

J is TRBJ2-5 and V is TRBV6-5; D may be TRBD2 (6 bases). Germline CDR1 and CDR2: MNHEY and SVGAGI. The V and J ends lost 0 bases and 4 bases respectively, with 15 bases between them. CDR3 size: 16 residues. CDR3 coding DNA: TGTGCCAGCAGTTACTCGGTTCGGGGGTCACGAGAGACCCAGTACTTC. Protein: CASSYSVRGSRETQYF.

A note on this clone: Other DNA sequences in this specimen translate into the identical CDR3. The chain couples TRBV2 to TRBJ1-6; 8 nucleotides agree with TRBD1. With V trimmed by 6 bases and J by 10 bases, 8 bases remained unmatched. The CDR3 extends over 14 amino acids. Germline CDR1 SNHLY, CDR2 FYNNEI. The CDR3 reads CASSLDRGGSPLHF. Written as DNA, the CDR3 is TGTGCCAGCAGCCTTGACAGGGGAGGATCACCCCTCCACTTT.

The chain employs TRBV5-1 and TRBJ2-5; 7 positions agree with TRBD2. Looked up from germline, CDR1 is SGHRS and CDR2 is YFSETQ. The trim removed 5 bases at V and 2 bases at J, leaving 15 bases unmatched. CDR3 length: 17 residues. CDR3 coding DNA: TGCGCCAGCAGTATGGGCCTACGGCGGGGGAAACAAGAGACCCAGTACTTC. It specifies CASSMGLRRGKQETQYF. The entire variable domain, with the rest obtained from reference TRBV5-1 and TRBJ2-5, is as follows: KAGVTQTPRYLIKTRGQQVTLSCSPISGHRSVSWYQQTPGQGLQFLFEYFSETQRNKGNFPGRFSGRQFSNSRSEMNVSTLELGDSALYLCASSMGLRRGKQETQYFGPGTRLLVL.

The chain carries TRBV6-5 and TRBJ1-1, with D possibly TRBD1 on 5 matching bases. CDR3 size: 14 residues. Germline V gene lookup returns CDR1 MNHEY and CDR2 SVGAGI. Deletions cut 10 bases from V and 1 base from J, with 16 bases between. CDR3 in amino acids: CATYPQVGNTEAFF. CDR3 nucleotides: TGTGCCACCTACCCACAGGTGGGGAACACTGAAGCTTTCTTT.

The chain couples TRBV28 to TRBJ1-6, with 7 positions matching TRBD1. CDR3 size: 14 residues. Per germline, CDR1 MDHEN and CDR2 SYDVKM. Germline trimming cut 10 bases from V and 6 bases from J; bases unmatched to any gene: 9. CDR3 DNA sequence: TGTGCCACCTCAACATGGGACAGTAATTCACCCCTCCACTTT. This sequence encodes CATSTWDSNSPLHF.

The V call is TRBV30, the J call TRBJ2-7, with D possibly matching TRBD2 (6 bases). This CDR3 contains 11 residues. Germline V gene lookup returns CDR1 GTSNPN and CDR2 SVGIG (reference sequence). Trimming pared 7 bases from V and 1 base from J, leaving 8 bases between. The CDR3: CAFGSSYEQYF. The CDR3 DNA follows: TGTGCCTTCGGGAGTTCCTACGAGCAGTACTTC.

The genes are TRBV6-1 and TRBJ2-5; TRBD1 might be the D (5 bases). Germline values: CDR1 MNHNS, CDR2 SASEGT. V lost 3 bases and J 5 bases, leaving 13 bases between the germline ends. This CDR3 comprises 14 residues. For the CDR3, the DNA is TGTGCCAGCAGTGACAGGGCGGCTCGGGAGACCCAGTACTTC. It specifies CASSDRAARETQYF.

The chain recombines TRBV6-5 with TRBJ2-7, with D perhaps TRBD1 (5 bases). Germline CDR1 reads MNHEY; CDR2 reads SVGAGI. CDR3 length equals 14 residues. Trimming shortened V by 2 bases and J by 3 bases, and 11 bases separated the two germline ends. The CDR3 here is CASSYRLTDYEQYF. The DNA for the CDR3 is TGTGCCAGCAGTTACCGTCTGACAGACTACGAGCAGTACTTC.

As for this clone: The junction and the germline gene differ at one end; a read error may be behind it. The chain has TRBV30 and TRBJ1-1; D gene ambiguous. CDR3 size: 12 residues. Germline-derived CDR1 and CDR2 are GTSNPN and SVGIG (reference sequence). CDR3 sequence reads: CAWSVLAPKRNF. CDR3 DNA: TGTGCCTGGAGTGTCCTCGCGCCTAAGCGGAACTTT.

V usage is TRBV3-1 (or the pseudogene TRBV3-2) and J usage is TRBJ1-1, with D possibly being TRBD1 (5 bases). V lost 1 base and J 10 bases, leaving 10 bases between the germline ends. In germline, CDR1 is LGHDT, CDR2 YNNKEL (reference sequence). This CDR3 is 12 amino acids long. The CDR3 DNA is TGTGCCAGCAGCCAAGGAGGAGGGGTAGCTTTCTTT. It translates to CASSQGGGVAFF.

The V call is TRBV3-1 (or the pseudogene TRBV3-2), the J call TRBJ2-2; 9 nucleotides align to TRBD2. The V and J ends lost 6 bases and 2 bases, in that order; junction bases with no gene match: 4. Per germline, CDR1 LGHDT and CDR2 YNNKEL (reference sequence). The CDR3 loop spans 15 amino acids. The CDR3: CASRQTSGNTGELFF. The CDR3 nucleotides are TGTGCCAGCAGACAGACTAGCGGAAACACCGGGGAGCTGTTTTTT.

The J gene is TRBJ1-5, the V gene TRBV4-1; 9 bases are shared with TRBD1. This CDR3 spans 16 amino acids. Germline V gives CDR1 MGHRA, CDR2 YSYEKL. V was clipped by 0 bases and J by 9 bases; unmatched bases: 9. CDR3 in amino acids: CASSQDPPGQGRPQHF. The DNA of the CDR3 is TGCGCCAGCAGCCAAGACCCCCCTGGACAGGGGAGGCCCCAGCATTTT.

The chain links TRBV24-1 to TRBJ1-3, with 11 nucleotides matching TRBD1. The CDR3 consists of 16 residues. The V gene end was trimmed by 4 bases and the J gene end by 8 bases; junction bases not matched to a gene: 9. Germline CDR1 is KGHDR and CDR2 is SFDVKD. For the CDR3, the DNA is TGTGCCACCAGTGAGGCCGGGACAGGGGGTAGAGACACCATATATTTT. It specifies CATSEAGTGGRDTIYF.

The chain couples TRBV7-2 to TRBJ1-5; TRBD1 is a possible D gene (6 bases). Trimming left V 5 bases short and J 0 bases short, with 8 bases between. The CDR3 has 14 amino acids. The germline V gene encodes CDR1 SGHTA and CDR2 FQGNSA. The CDR3 sequence is CASSTGYSNQPQHF. CDR3 in DNA: TGTGCCAGCAGCACAGGGTATAGCAATCAGCCCCAGCATTTT.

The V call is TRBV5-6, the J call TRBJ2-7; 8 nucleotides match TRBD1. The germline CDR1 and CDR2 sequences are SGHDT and YYEEEE. The CDR3 is 15 residues long. The V and J ends lost 6 bases and 3 bases, in that order; junction bases with no gene match: 11. The CDR3 nucleotides read TGTGCCAGCACCATAAGGACAGGGAGTTTCTACGAGCAGTACTTC. It yields the protein CASTIRTGSFYEQYF.

V and J are TRBV6-2 or TRBV6-3 and TRBJ1-2; D possibly corresponds to TRBD1 (6 bases). Per germline, CDR1 MNHEY and CDR2 SVGEGT. This CDR3 is 19 amino acids long. V was pared by 2 bases and J by 3 bases, with 25 bases between. The CDR3 DNA follows: TGTGCCAGCAGTTACCCATCAATAAAAAAGGACAGAGGGGACTATGGCTACACCTTC. This translates into CASSYPSIKKDRGDYGYTF.

This rearrangement joins TRBV27 to TRBJ1-6; 8 bases are shared with TRBD1. Losses at the gene ends were 5 bases for V and 6 bases for J; bases not matched to a gene: 9. The CDR3 covers 16 residues. Germline CDR1 MNHEY, CDR2 SMNVEV (reference sequence). DNA for the CDR3: TGTGCCAGCAGTCCAAACAGGGGGAGGCCTAATTCACCCCTCCACTTT. Protein: CASSPNRGRPNSPLHF.

The chain recombines TRBV9 with TRBJ1-5, with 7 positions matching TRBD1. This CDR3 has 15 amino acids. Trimming took 0 bases from V and 0 from J; bases not matched to a gene: 0. CDR1 SGDLS and CDR2 YYNGEE come from the germline V gene. CDR3 residues: CASSVGQGSNQPQHF. CDR3 coding DNA: TGTGCCAGCAGCGTAGGACAGGGTAGCAATCAGCCCCAGCATTTT.

The gene calls are TRBV4-3 and TRBJ2-7; no clear D gene. The CDR3 contains 14 residues. Germline V gives CDR1 LGHNA, CDR2 YSLEER. Trimming cost V 1 base and J 2 bases, with 9 bases left between them. The CDR3 spells CASSQGYSTYEQYF. In DNA, the CDR3 is TGCGCCAGCAGCCAAGGTTACTCAACCTACGAGCAGTACTTC.